What follows are 21 T cell receptor beta chains derived from one specimen sequenced in a study of T-cell memory formation after mild COVID-19. TCRdb analysed the 5' RACE reads with MiXCR anew, one entry per CDR3 protein. The top ten clones hold approximately 2.3% of a sample with more than 100,000 distinct CDR3 sequences, roughly 6.2% of them seen once. Sequencing was carried out using PBMCs or a T cell subset sorted from them (not recorded which). The receptors stem from an adult woman who had mild COVID-19 (a few samples of this study predate the infection). Cell type and time point are not known.

The chain recombines TRBV5-1 with TRBJ1-2, with D perhaps matching TRBD1 (5 bases). The V gene lost 4 bases and the J gene lost 1 base, with 14 bases spanning the gap. Germline assignment: CDR1 SGHRS and CDR2 YFSETQ. CDR3 length: 15 amino acids. The CDR3 here is CASSPGRTLNYGYTF. CDR3 coding DNA: TGCGCCAGCAGCCCGGGACGGACCCTTAACTATGGCTACACCTTC.

This clonotype was seen a handful of times. The chain has TRBV12-3 or TRBV12-4 and TRBJ2-7; the D call may be TRBD1 or TRBD2 (5 bases each). The CDR3 totals 11 residues. V was clipped by 7 bases and J by 3 bases, with 7 bases between them. DNA of the CDR3: TGTGCCAGCACGGGGCGCTACGAGCAGTACTTC. This translates into CASTGRYEQYF.

The chain joins TRBV24-1 to TRBJ1-2; D is undetermined. Germline CDR1 is KGHDR and CDR2 is SFDVKD. Trimming removed 1 base at V and 7 bases at J, with 9 bases between. The CDR3 has 13 residues. The CDR3 DNA is TGTGCCACCAGTGATTTCTCTTCGGCTGGCTACACCTTC. Its protein is CATSDFSSAGYTF.

The CDR3 DNA reads TGTGCCAGCAGCCACCCTGTCGGCATCGGAAACACCATATATTTT. This encodes CASSHPVGIGNTIYF. V gene TRBV4-2 combines with J gene TRBJ1-3, with D hard to call. Looked up from germline, CDR1 is LGHNA and CDR2 is YNFKEQ. The V end lost 3 bases, the J end lost 4 bases, and 13 bases lay between the germline ends. The CDR3 is 15 residues long.

The V call is TRBV6-4, the J call TRBJ1-6; 10 nucleotides line up with TRBD1. J lost 4 bases, V lost 7 bases, and 13 bases had no gene match. Per the germline V gene, CDR1 is MRHNA and CDR2 is SNTAGT. CDR3 size: 18 residues. The CDR3 region has the DNA TGTGCCAGCACCGAAGGGGACAGGGGCCCTGCTTATAATTCACCCCTCCACTTT. It is translated as CASTEGDRGPAYNSPLHF.

This rearrangement joins TRBV24-1 to TRBJ1-1; D is ambiguous. Per germline, CDR1 KGHDR and CDR2 SFDVKD. This CDR3 is 13 amino acids long. V lost 9 bases, J lost 4 bases, and 14 bases lay in between. CDR3 amino acids: CATRRRSGTEAFF. The DNA of the CDR3 is TGTGCCACCCGGAGGAGGTCGGGCACTGAAGCTTTCTTT.

This clonotype has more than one count but fewer than ten. This chain uses TRBV5-1 with TRBJ2-7, with 8 bases matching TRBD2. This CDR3 has 14 residues. CDR1 SGHRS and CDR2 YFSETQ come from the germline V gene. V dropped 2 bases and J dropped 2; count of bases not matched to a gene: 3. Here the CDR3 DNA reads TGCGCCAGCAGCTTACCGGGACTAGCCTACGAGCAGTACTTC. This codes for CASSLPGLAYEQYF.

This clonotype was picked up many times. V gene TRBV12-3 or TRBV12-4 combines with J gene TRBJ2-1, with a tentative D call TRBD2 (6 bases). V was pared by 7 bases and J by 0 bases, with 13 bases between. This CDR3 spans 15 amino acids. CDR3 region: CASTPGGDSYNEQFF. In DNA form, the CDR3 reads TGTGCCAGCACACCCGGAGGGGACTCCTACAATGAGCAGTTCTTC.

The V and J genes are TRBV14 and TRBJ2-5; a weak D match, TRBD1 (6 bases). The J call could be wrong; TRBJ2-7 is a better fit for the DNA end. From germline, CDR1 is SGHDN and CDR2 FVKESK. The CDR3 has 13 amino acids. CDR3 nucleotides: TGTGCCAGCAGCCGCCAGGGGCATTCCGAGCAGTACTTC. This encodes CASSRQGHSEQYF.

This clonotype was counted ten times or more. This chain uses TRBV7-3 with TRBJ2-1; D possibly uses TRBD1 or TRBD2 (6 bases each). V was clipped by 3 bases and J by 3 bases, with 21 bases between them. The CDR3 has 18 amino acids. Per germline, CDR1 SGHTA and CDR2 FQGTGA. The CDR3: CASSFTSLQRGHYNEQFF. CDR3 sequence (DNA): TGTGCCAGCAGCTTTACTAGCCTTCAAAGGGGACACTACAATGAGCAGTTCTTC.

In its sample, this clonotype was seen a few times. V usage is TRBV5-4 and J usage is TRBJ1-1; 9 nucleotides agree with TRBD1. The CDR3 has 16 amino acids. Unmatched junction bases numbered 8, after V lost 2 bases and J lost 3 bases. Germline CDR1 is SGHNT and CDR2 is YYREEE (reference sequence). CDR3: CASSFRGTGRDTEAFF. The DNA for the CDR3 is TGTGCCAGCAGCTTTAGGGGGACAGGGAGGGACACTGAAGCTTTCTTT. The complete variable domain, with remaining parts taken from reference TRBV5-4 and TRBJ1-1, reads ETGVTQSPTHLIKTRGQQVTLRCSSQSGHNTVSWYQQALGQGPQFIFQYYREEENGRGNFPPRFSGLQFPNYSSELNVNALELDDSALYLCASSFRGTGRDTEAFFGQGTRLTVV.

This clonotype has only a few counts. The chain has TRBV7-2 and TRBJ2-3; 9 positions agree with TRBD2. Trimming cost V 2 bases and J 6 bases; bases outside gene matches: 6. The V gene's germline CDR1 is SGHTA and CDR2 FQGNSA. This CDR3 contains 15 residues. The CDR3 sequence: CASSLMRGGRDTQYF. The CDR3 DNA follows: TGTGCCAGCAGCTTAATGCGGGGGGGCCGCGATACGCAGTATTTT.

This clonotype has a count of ten or more. The chain joins TRBV20-1 to TRBJ2-1; 9 nucleotides line up with TRBD2. J gave up 5 bases and V 3 bases, and 8 bases lay outside the gene matches. CDR1 is DFQATT, CDR2 SNEGSKA, per germline (reference sequence). CDR3 length equals 15 residues. CDR3 coding DNA: TGCAGTGCTAGGAAGGCGGGAGGGCTCCACAATGAGCAGTTCTTC. Protein sequence: CSARKAGGLHNEQFF.

The chain carries TRBV4-1 and TRBJ1-6, with 8 bases matching TRBD1. CDR3 length equals 17 residues. Germline V gene sequence: CDR1 MGHRA, CDR2 YSYEKL. V shed 1 base, J shed 0 bases, and the junction held 2 bases outside the gene matches. The CDR3 DNA is TGCGCCAGCAGCCAAGGACAGGGGATCTCCTATAATTCACCCCTCCACTTT. Protein product: CASSQGQGISYNSPLHF.

This clonotype was seen more than once but under ten times. This sequence joins TRBV7-2 and TRBJ1-5; no definite D call. Trimming cost V 2 bases and J 6 bases, with 17 bases left between them. The CDR3 spans 16 residues. CDR1 is SGHTA, CDR2 FQGNSA, per germline. The CDR3 protein is CASSLIGHERSQPQHF. The CDR3 nucleotides are TGTGCCAGCAGCTTAATCGGGCACGAAAGAAGTCAGCCCCAGCATTTT.

This clonotype showed up many times. J is TRBJ2-2 and V is TRBV6-6; a possible D gene is TRBD2 (6 bases). The V gene's germline CDR1 is MNHNY and CDR2 SVGAGI (reference sequence). The CDR3 loop spans 22 amino acids. Trimming removed 0 bases from V and 4 bases from J, with 30 bases in between. The CDR3 DNA follows: TGTGCCAGCAGTTACTCTAAACCCGACACCTCCGTACCGGGAGAGGGCACCGGGGAGCTGTTTTTT. Its translation: CASSYSKPDTSVPGEGTGELFF.

This clonotype has ten or more counts. This chain connects TRBV7-9 to TRBJ2-5; a weak D match, TRBD2 (6 bases). V lost 5 bases and J 1 base, leaving 11 bases between the germline ends. CDR3 length: 14 residues. Germline CDR1 and CDR2: SEHNR and FQNEAQ (reference sequence). The CDR3 coding sequence is TGTGCCAGCAGCATGCGGGGCGGCCAAGAGACCCAGTACTTC. Translation gives CASSMRGGQETQYF.

This clonotype was seen more than once but under ten times. The CDR3 region has the DNA TGTGCCAGCAGCTCTAAGACAGGGGGCTCGCTCTATGGCTACACCTTC. This codes for CASSSKTGGSLYGYTF. The gene calls are TRBV5-8 and TRBJ1-2, with 10 bases that match TRBD1. V lost 3 bases, J lost 4 bases, and 9 bases stayed unmatched. CDR1 SGHTS and CDR2 YDEGEE come from the germline V gene. The CDR3 length is 16 residues.

In its sample, this clonotype was seen many times. The chain couples TRBV5-4 to TRBJ1-3, with 9 positions matching TRBD1. V lost 4 bases and J lost 2; bases outside the gene matches: 1. The CDR3 contains 14 residues. Germline values: CDR1 SGHNT, CDR2 YYREEE (reference sequence). CDR3 nucleotides: TGTGCCAGCAGCCGACAGGGGGCTGGAAACACCATATATTTT. Its protein product is CASSRQGAGNTIYF.

This clonotype was counted at least ten times. The V gene is TRBV5-1, the J gene TRBJ2-7; D remains ambiguous. Between the trimmed V and J ends, which lost 1 base and 7 bases, there was a span of 12 bases. This CDR3 has 13 amino acids. Germline V gene sequence: CDR1 SGHRS, CDR2 YFSETQ. CDR3 loop: CASSLSQVGEQYF. CDR3 coding DNA: TGCGCCAGCAGCTTGAGCCAGGTGGGAGAGCAGTACTTC.

In the case of this clonotype: Germline is not matched at one junction end, which may reflect a read error. V gene TRBV28 combines with J gene TRBJ2-7; possibly TRBD1 for D (6 bases). CDR1 and CDR2 from the germline V gene are MDHEN and SYDVKM. CDR3 length equals 14 residues. The CDR3 DNA is TGTGCCAGCATTTTAGGGGGAACCTCCTACGAGCAGTACTTC. It specifies CASILGGTSYEQYF. Full variable domain (remainder filled in from reference TRBV28 and TRBJ2-7): DVKVTQSSRYLVKRTGEKVFLECVQDMDHENMFWYRQDPGLGLRLIYFSYDVKMKEKGDIPEGYSVSREKKERFSLILESASTNQTSMYLCASILGGTSYEQYFGPGTRLTVT.